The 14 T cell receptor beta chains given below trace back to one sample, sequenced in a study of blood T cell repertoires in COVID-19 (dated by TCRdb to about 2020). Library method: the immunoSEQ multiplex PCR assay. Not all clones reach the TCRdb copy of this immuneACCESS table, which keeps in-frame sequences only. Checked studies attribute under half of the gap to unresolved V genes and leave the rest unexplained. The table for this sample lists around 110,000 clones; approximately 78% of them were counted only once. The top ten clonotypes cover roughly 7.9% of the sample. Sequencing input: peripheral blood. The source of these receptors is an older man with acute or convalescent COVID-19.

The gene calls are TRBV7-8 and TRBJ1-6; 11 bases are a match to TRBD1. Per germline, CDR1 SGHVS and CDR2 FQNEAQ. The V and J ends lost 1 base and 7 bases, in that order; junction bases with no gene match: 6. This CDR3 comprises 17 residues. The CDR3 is CASSLVQGTGGNSPLHF. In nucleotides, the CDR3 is TGTGCCAGCAGCTTAGTCCAAGGGACAGGGGGGAATTCACCCCTCCACTTT.

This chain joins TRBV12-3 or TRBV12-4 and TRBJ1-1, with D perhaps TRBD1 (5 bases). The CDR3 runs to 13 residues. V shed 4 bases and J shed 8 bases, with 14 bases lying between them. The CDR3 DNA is TGTGCCAGCAGTTGGCAGGGCGTCTCCGAAGCTTTCTTT. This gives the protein CASSWQGVSEAFF.

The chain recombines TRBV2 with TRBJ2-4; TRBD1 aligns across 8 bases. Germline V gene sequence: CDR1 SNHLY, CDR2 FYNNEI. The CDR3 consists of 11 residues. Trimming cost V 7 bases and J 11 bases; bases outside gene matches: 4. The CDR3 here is CASTQDRVQYF. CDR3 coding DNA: TGTGCCAGCACCCAGGACAGGGTTCAGTACTTC.

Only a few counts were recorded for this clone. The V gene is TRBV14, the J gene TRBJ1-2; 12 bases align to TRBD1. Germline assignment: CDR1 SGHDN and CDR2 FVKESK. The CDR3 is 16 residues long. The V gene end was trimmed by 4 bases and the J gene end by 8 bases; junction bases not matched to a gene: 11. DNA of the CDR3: TGTGCCAGCAGCCTGGGACAGGGGGCGCAAGTTACCGGCTACACCTTC. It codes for CASSLGQGAQVTGYTF. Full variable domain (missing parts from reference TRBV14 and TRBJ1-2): EAGVTQFPSHSVIEKGQTVTLRCDPISGHDNLYWYRRVMGKEIKFLLHFVKESKQDESGMPNNRFLAERTGGTYSTLKVQPAELEDSGVYFCASSLGQGAQVTGYTFGSGTRLTVV.

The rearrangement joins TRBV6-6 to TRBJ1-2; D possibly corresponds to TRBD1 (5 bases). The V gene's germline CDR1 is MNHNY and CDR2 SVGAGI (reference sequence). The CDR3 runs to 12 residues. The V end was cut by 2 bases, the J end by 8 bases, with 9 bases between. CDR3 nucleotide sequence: TGTGCCAGCAGTTACGAGCAGGGAGGCTACACCTTC. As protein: CASSYEQGGYTF.

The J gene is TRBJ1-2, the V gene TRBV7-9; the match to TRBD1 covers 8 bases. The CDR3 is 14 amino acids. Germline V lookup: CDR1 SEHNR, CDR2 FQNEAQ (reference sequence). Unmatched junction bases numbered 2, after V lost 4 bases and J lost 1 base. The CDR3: CASSSTGGNYGYTF. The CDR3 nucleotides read TGTGCCAGCAGCTCTACAGGGGGTAACTATGGCTACACCTTC.

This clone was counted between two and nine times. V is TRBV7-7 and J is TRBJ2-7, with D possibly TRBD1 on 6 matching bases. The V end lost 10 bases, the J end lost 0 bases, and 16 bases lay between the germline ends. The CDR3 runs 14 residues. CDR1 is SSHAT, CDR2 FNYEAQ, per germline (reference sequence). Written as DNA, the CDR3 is TGTGCCACCAAATTAGACAGGTCCTCCTACGAGCAGTACTTC. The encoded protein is CATKLDRSSYEQYF. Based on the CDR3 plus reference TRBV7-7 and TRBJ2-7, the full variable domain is GAGVSQSPRYKVTKRGQDVTLRCDPISSHATLYWYQQALGQGPEFLTYFNYEAQPDKSGLPSDRFSAERPEGSISTLTIQRTEQRDSAMYRCATKLDRSSYEQYFGPGTRLTVT.

The CDR3 here is CASRETSGDNEQFF. Here the CDR3 DNA reads TGTGCCAGCAGGGAGACTAGCGGCGACAATGAGCAGTTCTTC. The chain carries TRBV2 and TRBJ2-1; 9 bases align to TRBD2. This CDR3 contains 14 residues. In germline, CDR1 is SNHLY, CDR2 FYNNEI. V lost 6 bases and J lost 5; bases outside the gene matches: 5.

The CDR3 reads CATSRGAFTDTQYF. The CDR3 DNA sequence: TGTGCCACCAGCAGGGGGGCCTTCACAGATACGCAGTATTTT. This chain uses TRBV15 with TRBJ2-3; a possible D gene is TRBD1 (6 bases). There are 14 residues in the CDR3. Germline V gene lookup returns CDR1 LNHNV and CDR2 YYDKDF (reference sequence). The V end was cut by 3 bases, the J end by 2 bases, with 9 bases between.

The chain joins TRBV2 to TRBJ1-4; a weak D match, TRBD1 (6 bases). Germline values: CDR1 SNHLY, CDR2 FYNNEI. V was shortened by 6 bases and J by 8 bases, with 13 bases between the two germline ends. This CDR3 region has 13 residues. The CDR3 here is CASRPRDKEKLFF. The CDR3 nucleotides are TGTGCCAGCAGACCACGGGACAAGGAAAAACTGTTTTTT.

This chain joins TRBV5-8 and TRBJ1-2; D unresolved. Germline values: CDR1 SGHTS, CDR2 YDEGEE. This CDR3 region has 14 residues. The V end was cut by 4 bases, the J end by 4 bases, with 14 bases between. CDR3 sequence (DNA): TGTGCCAGCAGCCTCCACGAGTTTACCTATGGCTACACCTTC. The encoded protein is CASSLHEFTYGYTF.

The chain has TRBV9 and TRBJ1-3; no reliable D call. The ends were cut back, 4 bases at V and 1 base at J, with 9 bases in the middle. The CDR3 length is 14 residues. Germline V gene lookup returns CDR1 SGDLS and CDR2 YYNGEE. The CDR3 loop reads CASSLSASGNTIYF. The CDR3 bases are TGTGCCAGCAGCCTTAGCGCATCTGGAAACACCATATATTTT.

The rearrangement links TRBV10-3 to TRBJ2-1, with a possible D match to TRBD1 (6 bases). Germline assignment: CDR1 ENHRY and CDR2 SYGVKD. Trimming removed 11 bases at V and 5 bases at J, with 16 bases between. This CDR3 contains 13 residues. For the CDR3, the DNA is TGTGCCTCCTCAGGGGATAGAAACAATGAGCAGTTCTTC. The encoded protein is CASSGDRNNEQFF.

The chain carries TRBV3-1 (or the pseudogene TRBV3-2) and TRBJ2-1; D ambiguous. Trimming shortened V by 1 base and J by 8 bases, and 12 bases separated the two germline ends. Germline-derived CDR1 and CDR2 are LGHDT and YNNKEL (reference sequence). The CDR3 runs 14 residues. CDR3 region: CASSQAPEFDEQFF. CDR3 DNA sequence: TGTGCCAGCAGCCAAGCACCGGAGTTCGATGAGCAGTTCTTC.